This TCR beta chain was found in a study of blood T cell repertoires in COVID-19. The J segment lost 1 base and the V segment lost 0 bases, leaving 4 bases of the junction unmatched. Germline loops: CDR1 LGHDT, CDR2 YNNKEL (reference sequence). There are 16 residues in the CDR3. Donors in Cohort 3 who had recovered were those with two negative PCRs, healthcare professional clearance, or resolution of their symptoms. TCRdb keeps only in-frame clones here, not all; method: immunoSEQ multiplex PCR. The profile covers roughly 160,000 clones, with under 85% appearing a single time and approximately 12% taken by the ten largest.

The V call is TRBV3-1 (or the pseudogene TRBV3-2), the J call TRBJ2-3, with 7 bases lining up with TRBD2. The TCR was taken from a man aged 50-59 years who had recovered from COVID-19. Material: PBMCs or T cells enriched from blood (not recorded which). This chain's CDR3 is CASSQDLSGGTDTQYF. CDR3 sequence (DNA): TGTGCCAGCAGCCAAGATCTAAGCGGGGGCACAGATACGCAGTATTTT.